One and the same sample provided the 2 T cell receptor beta chains below, sequenced in a study of blood T cell repertoires in COVID-19. The method was immunoSEQ multiplex PCR; TCRdb's version includes in-frame clones alone and lacks a portion of them. This sample yields about 260,000 clones, of which about 81% are seen a single time; approximately 4.5% belongs to the top ten. The sequenced sample consisted of PBMCs or T cells enriched from blood (not recorded which). The receptors originated from a man aged 30 to 39 with acute COVID-19.

This clone appeared a few times. Other DNA sequences in the sample encode the same CDR3. The rearrangement joins TRBV24-1 to TRBJ2-6; 7 positions agree with TRBD1. The germline V gene has CDR1 KGHDR and CDR2 SFDVKD. The CDR3 contains 15 residues. With 5 bases clipped from V and 1 base from J, the junction kept 1 base outside the gene matches. The CDR3 loop is CATSVTGSGANVLTF. For the CDR3, the DNA is TGTGCCACCAGTGTGACAGGGTCTGGGGCCAACGTCCTGACTTTC.

The J gene is TRBJ1-6, the V gene TRBV19, with 9 bases identical to TRBD1. Germline CDR1 is LNHDA and CDR2 is SQIVND (reference sequence). This CDR3 has 14 amino acids. J lost 6 bases, V lost 5 bases, and 2 bases had no gene match. The CDR3 spells CASSSGQGNSPLHF. CDR3 coding DNA: TGTGCCAGTAGTTCGGGACAGGGTAATTCACCCCTCCACTTT.